This T cell receptor (beta chain) was recovered during a study of T cells in Graves' hyperthyroidism and ophthalmopathy. RNA transcripts were the template for amplifying TCR beta CDR3 regions. The HTBI primer set drove a first-round RT-PCR of the TCR CDR3. TCRdb fed the multiplex PCR reads into MiXCR, producing one record per CDR3 protein. Of a few hundred thousand distinct CDR3 sequences in the sample, roughly 19% are singletons; the top ten hold 3% to 4.5%. The sample holds many counts of this clonotype. Germline CDR1 reads MGHRA; CDR2 reads YSYEKL. The CDR3 is made up of 14 amino acids. Between the trimmed V and J ends, which lost 5 bases and 0 bases, there was a span of 8 bases.

This clonotype originated in a young woman with Graves' hyperthyroidism. Sequencing input: blood. The gene calls are TRBV4-1 and TRBJ1-5, with unresolved D. The chain's CDR3 is CASSSWPSNQPQHF. CDR3 in DNA: TGCGCCAGCAGCAGTTGGCCTAGCAATCAGCCCCAGCATTTT.